This T cell receptor beta chain was sequenced in a study of identical twins (dated by TCRdb to about 2016). Regarding the research as a whole: To test whether fetal clonotypes persist, the study used deep sequencing on TCR alpha and beta repertoires from monozygotic twins, unrelated adults of various ages, and cord blood. Replicate twin experiments were performed at different times using different library preparation protocols to rule out contamination.

Every donor in the study was a healthy Caucasian. The twin cohort consisted of three pairs of female monozygotic twins, all aged about 18 to 29 years. Peripheral blood mononuclear cells were used as the source from which RNA for TCR libraries was isolated. The receptor library was made with 5' RACE. This sample was sequenced with an Illumina HiSeq 2000. A universal primer binding site was added through template switching, and the final cDNA carried a unique molecular identifier so that TCR cDNA molecules could be counted accurately. Specific primers in the conserved constant-segment region were used to synthesize first-strand cDNA for the TCR alpha and beta chains. Each cDNA library was double barcoded, with a SMART-Mk sample barcode plus Illumina barcodes, to control for contamination. Two successive PCR steps introduced TruSeq adapter sequences along with Illumina sample barcodes. The TCR alpha and beta cDNA libraries were sequenced on the Illumina HiSeq platform using custom primers. On the study's bioinformatics: MiGEC was used to process raw reads and extract unique molecular identifiers, and MiXCR was used to find CDR3 positions. Recombination models were inferred per individual with the repgenHMM and IGoR tools using an EM algorithm. Shared clonotype analysis was performed with the tcR package in R, normalizing sharing by the product of cloneset sizes. Out-of-frame nonproductive sequences were analyzed to study raw recombination free of thymic and clonal selection effects. Using fastp trimming at Q25 and MiXCR clonotype assembly, TCRdb reanalyzed the public sequencing data and kept in-frame beta chains. Rows with a matching CDR3 protein are joined into one entry that keeps the most common DNA and genes. The V and J calls shown here were made by TCRdb, not taken from the authors' results. The sample yields about 890,000 distinct CDR3 sequences; around 12% were counted once. The top ten constitute around 1.5% of the sample.

The full study reports these points: Because the same donors could not be followed over many years, the conclusions depended on cross-sectional statistical analysis. Zero-insertion analyses could be partly confounded by invariant T cells such as MAIT and iNKT, though diverse VJ usage argued against such confounding for most clonotypes. In beta out-of-frame sequences, excess twin sharing was weaker, because having fewer shared sequences lowered the signal-to-noise ratio. Fewer insertions were carried by abundant cord blood beta clonotypes, a similar but weaker trend appeared in young adult naive repertoires, and no such trend appeared in memory repertoires. In monozygotic twins, out-of-frame TCR alpha sharing was systematically underestimated by recombination models, although the models agreed with sharing between unrelated individuals. Compared with coincidental sharing between unrelated individuals, out-of-frame TCR alpha sequences shared between twins had an excess of sequences with low generation probability.

The CDR3 measures 13 amino acids from cysteine to phenylalanine. This entry keeps only the CDR3 DNA: 39 bases, framed from base 1. Deletion took 6 bases off V and 8 bases off J, with a span of 13 bases between the germline ends. Looking up the germline V gene yields CDR1 SGHTA and CDR2 FQGNSA. Worth noting for this clonotype: This clone's antigen is unknown. No much larger clonotype is one base removed from it; base qualities were not supplied.

These same records also appear under a second study, on yellow fever vaccine responses in identical twins. In that second paper, the authors write: According to the authors, in identical twins the way T cells responded to vaccination appeared partly convergent and partly personalized. In identical twins, the study followed T cell clones that responded to the vaccine with precision.

The receptor comes from a woman between 18 and 30 years old in good health. The receptor chain draws on TRBV7-2 and TRBJ1-4; the D gene lacks a confident call. Material: PBMCs. The nucleotides are TGTGCCAGCAGTTACCCACTAGGCGAAAAACTGTTTTTT. It codes for CASSYPLGEKLFF.